The TCR beta chain described here comes from a study of Graves' ophthalmopathy and Graves' hyperthyroidism. General study findings and limits: Among thyroid clonotypes expanded above 0.001 frequency, most also appeared in blood. It was with approximately 70% sensitivity and about 72% specificity that the model predicted ophthalmopathy progression.

Excluded: other autoimmune disease, uncontrolled infection, pregnancy or lactation. The PBMCs were taken from approximately 11 ml of fresh peripheral blood. Amplification from RNA transcripts yielded the TCR beta CDR3 regions. HTBI primers primed a first-round RT-PCR, and a second-round multiplex PCR followed. From the multiplex PCR reads, TCRdb called clonotypes with MiXCR, one entry per CDR3 protein. The repertoire has some 240,000 distinct CDR3 sequences, around 50% of them found once; the top ten carry less than 60%. Remarks on this clonotype: Antigen: not known. Because it lacks the conserved phenylalanine or tryptophan at the end, this CDR3 is likely a read error.

The germline CDR1 and CDR2 sequences are SGHRS and YFSETQ. Trimming cost V 4 bases and J 1 base, with 17 bases left between them. CDR3 length: 16 residues. Sequencing was carried out using peripheral blood. This TCR came from an adult man with Graves' ophthalmopathy. The chain joins TRBV5-1 to TRBJ1-2; the D gene is possibly TRBD1 (5 bases). Here the CDR3 DNA reads TGCGCCAGCAGCAAAGGGGAGGGAATCCTTAACTATGGCTACACCTCC. It yields the protein CASSKGEGILNYGYTS.